These 18 T cell receptor beta chains originate from one sample sequenced in a study of cytomegalovirus exposure and HLA in healthy donors. PCR was performed using 60 Vbeta and 13 Jbeta primers. Clones were read by immunoSEQ multiplex PCR, and TCRdb kept only the in-frame ones, dropping some. The sample carries under 200,000 clones, 80% to 90% recorded once. The sequencing input was PBMCs. The receptors here all came from a woman under 30 in good health and CMV-seronegative.

This rearrangement joins TRBV4-2 to TRBJ1-3; TRBD1 is a possible D gene (5 bases). Germline V gene sequence: CDR1 LGHNA, CDR2 YNFKEQ. The CDR3 length is 14 residues. V was clipped by 8 bases and J by 6 bases, with 17 bases between them. In DNA form, the CDR3 reads TGTGCCAGCGCCCCCCCGGGAGGGGAAAACACCATATATTTT. Protein product: CASAPPGGENTIYF.

The gene calls are TRBV4-1 and TRBJ2-1, with 9 bases aligning to TRBD2. The CDR3 spans 16 residues. Germline values: CDR1 MGHRA, CDR2 YSYEKL. V gave up 0 bases and J gave up 9 bases; unmatched junction bases: 9. Here the CDR3 reads CASSQEGDSGRGEQFF. In DNA, the CDR3 is TGCGCCAGCAGCCAAGAGGGGGATAGCGGGAGAGGTGAGCAGTTCTTC.

The chain combines TRBV5-6 with TRBJ2-7; 8 nucleotides align to TRBD1. CDR3 length: 16 amino acids. Germline CDR1 and CDR2: SGHDT and YYEEEE. J was trimmed by 3 bases and V by 4 bases; bases with no gene match: 12. The CDR3 protein is CASSTRYRTGIYEQYF. The CDR3 coding sequence is TGTGCCAGCAGCACACGATATCGGACAGGGATCTACGAGCAGTACTTC.

The CDR3 is CASSEPGAGLGTGELFF. CDR3 in DNA: TGCGCCAGCAGTGAGCCCGGGGCGGGACTGGGGACCGGGGAGCTGTTTTTT. V gene TRBV10-2 combines with J gene TRBJ2-2, with a tentative D call TRBD2 (6 bases). Germline lookup yields CDR1 WSHSY and CDR2 SAAADI. V lost 2 bases and J 5 bases, leaving 18 bases between the germline ends. The CDR3 is 17 residues long.

Comment on this clone: A read error may produce the germline difference seen at one junction end. V is TRBV7-9 and J is TRBJ1-4, with 7 positions matching TRBD1. This CDR3 has 17 amino acids. Looked up from germline, CDR1 is SEHNR and CDR2 is FQNEAQ (reference sequence). CDR3 coding DNA: TGTTCCAGCAGCTCCCAAGCTGAGGGGGCAATAGGGGAAAAACTGTTTTTT. Translating it yields CSSSSQAEGAIGEKLFF. Together with reference TRBV7-9 and TRBJ1-4, the CDR3 gives the full variable domain: DTGVSQNPRHKITKRGQNVTFRCDPISEHNRLYWYRQTLGQGPEFLTYFQNEAQLEKSRLLSDRFSAERPKGSFSTLEIQRTEQGDSAMYLCSSSSQAEGAIGEKLFFGSGTQLSVL.

The CDR3 DNA sequence: TGTGCCAGCCGGGACAGAGATCAGCCCCAGCATTTT. Translation gives CASRDRDQPQHF. The V and J genes are TRBV19 and TRBJ1-5, with TRBD1 identical over 7 bases. Germline V gene sequence: CDR1 LNHDA, CDR2 SQIVND (reference sequence). CDR3 length equals 12 residues. The V gene end was trimmed by 9 bases and the J gene end by 5 bases; junction bases not matched to a gene: 4.

This clone was counted only a few times. The chain is built from TRBV2 and TRBJ1-6; TRBD1 agrees at 11 bases. Germline V gene data show CDR1 as SNHLY and CDR2 as FYNNEI. V lost 7 bases to trimming and J lost 3 bases; unmatched junction nucleotides: 2. The CDR3 contains 15 residues. The CDR3 coding sequence is TGTGCCAGCACTGGGACAGGGGGCTATAATTCACCCCTCCACTTT. The encoded protein is CASTGTGGYNSPLHF.

This clone has more than one count but fewer than ten. This chain uses TRBV2 with TRBJ1-1, with 8 bases aligning to TRBD1. The CDR3 length is 13 residues. V was pared by 9 bases and J by 10 bases, with 13 bases of the junction left unmatched. Germline CDR1 reads SNHLY; CDR2 reads FYNNEI. CDR3 nucleotides: TGTGCCAGAGGAACTTCCCAGGGGGCGGGAGCTTTCTTT. This gives the protein CARGTSQGAGAFF.

This chain uses TRBV4-1 with TRBJ2-7, with TRBD1 matching 9 bases. Per the germline V gene, CDR1 is MGHRA and CDR2 is YSYEKL. The CDR3 is 14 amino acids. The trim removed 7 bases at V and 2 bases at J, leaving 6 bases unmatched. This CDR3 is CASTEGTGPYEQYF. The CDR3 DNA follows: TGCGCCAGCACCGAGGGGACAGGGCCCTACGAGCAGTACTTC.

The chain couples TRBV9 to TRBJ1-3; 8 bases match TRBD1. Germline CDR1 is SGDLS and CDR2 is YYNGEE. The CDR3 length is 14 residues. Losses at the gene ends were 4 bases for V and 4 bases for J; bases not matched to a gene: 4. The CDR3 sequence is CASSPDRAGNTIYF. The CDR3 DNA reads as TGTGCCAGCAGCCCGGACAGGGCGGGAAACACCATATATTTT.

J is TRBJ2-7 and V is TRBV2, with D perhaps TRBD2 (6 bases). Germline V CDR1 and CDR2: SNHLY, FYNNEI. With 6 bases removed from V and 7 bases from J, the gap between germline ends came to 10 bases. The CDR3 loop spans 11 amino acids. DNA for the CDR3: TGTGCCAGCAGCCCGCGGGGAGAGCAGTACTTC. Protein: CASSPRGEQYF.

The CDR3, as DNA: TGCGCCAGCAGCTTGCAGGGACAGGGCCAAACCGGGGAGCTGTTTTTT. This translates into CASSLQGQGQTGELFF. The chain combines TRBV5-1 with TRBJ2-2; 9 nucleotides match TRBD1. The length of the CDR3 is 16 residues. The V and J ends lost 1 base and 5 bases, in that order; junction bases with no gene match: 6. Germline CDR1 and CDR2: SGHRS and YFSETQ.

The genes are TRBV19 and TRBJ2-1; 12 bases match TRBD2. Trimming cost V 5 bases and J 4 bases; bases outside gene matches: 6. Germline-derived CDR1 and CDR2 are LNHDA and SQIVND (reference sequence). The CDR3 extends over 16 amino acids. The CDR3 DNA follows: TGTGCCAGTAGTTACAGACTAGCGGGGGCTTACAATGAGCAGTTCTTC. Translation gives CASSYRLAGAYNEQFF.

The rearrangement uses TRBV19 and TRBJ2-5; a possible D gene is TRBD1 (5 bases). The germline V gene has CDR1 LNHDA and CDR2 SQIVND (reference sequence). This CDR3 is 13 amino acids long. Trimming removed 1 base from V and 5 bases from J, with 8 bases in between. CDR3 residues: CASSIARVETQYF. CDR3 coding DNA: TGTGCCAGTAGTATAGCCAGGGTTGAGACCCAGTACTTC.

The chain is built from TRBV5-3 and TRBJ2-5; the D gene is possibly TRBD1 (6 bases). TRBV5-3 is reported as an ORF; its role is uncertain. Trimming cost V 6 bases and J 5 bases, with 20 bases left between them. The CDR3 contains 15 residues. CDR3 sequence reads: CARTNREGGWETQYF. The CDR3 DNA reads TGTGCCAGAACCAACCGGGAAGGGGGTTGGGAGACCCAGTACTTC.

This chain links TRBV28 with TRBJ1-2; no firm D call. Trimming shortened V by 3 bases and J by 11 bases, and 13 bases separated the two germline ends. Germline CDR1 reads MDHEN; CDR2 reads SYDVKM. The CDR3 length is 12 residues. CDR3 coding DNA: TGTGCCAGCAGTTTCGGTCCCCGTGAGTACACCTTC. This codes for CASSFGPREYTF.

The genes are TRBV4-2 and TRBJ2-2; 7 nucleotides agree with TRBD2. The CDR3 consists of 16 residues. Looked up from germline, CDR1 is LGHNA and CDR2 is YNFKEQ. The trim removed 0 bases at V and 0 bases at J, leaving 1 base unmatched. CDR3: CASSQDGTTNTGELFF. For the CDR3, the DNA is TGTGCCAGCAGCCAAGACGGGACTACGAACACCGGGGAGCTGTTTTTT.

V and J are TRBV19 and TRBJ1-2; possible D gene TRBD1, 5 bases. Trimming took off 5 bases at V and 0 bases at J, with 13 bases between the two ends. Germline values: CDR1 LNHDA, CDR2 SQIVND (reference sequence). The CDR3 loop spans 15 amino acids. The CDR3: CASSWEGRSNYGYTF. As DNA, the CDR3 is TGTGCCAGTAGTTGGGAGGGACGTTCTAACTATGGCTACACCTTC.